The clone carrying this T cell receptor beta chain was counted many times. This specimen comes from a study of blood T cells in healthy people across ages. Trimming took 5 bases from V and 1 from J, leaving 22 bases between them. Germline-derived CDR1 and CDR2 are SGHRS and YFSETQ. This CDR3 contains 17 residues. Next came a second PCR, run for about 6 to 11 cycles, which used a sample-barcoded 5' primer along with a J-beta primer mix. Via MiXCR, TCRdb re-called the 5' RACE reads, giving one row per CDR3 protein. The profile covers some 1.5 million distinct CDR3 sequences, with 25% to 30% appearing a single time and 7.7% taken by the ten largest.

Sequencing input: blood. The chain carries TRBV5-1 and TRBJ2-7, with D perhaps TRBD2 (6 bases). The receptor comes from a woman aged 25-40 years in good health. The CDR3 DNA is TGCGCCAGCAGTGGAGGGCAGGGTAGCGTAACATCCTACGAGCAGTACTTC. It encodes CASSGGQGSVTSYEQYF.